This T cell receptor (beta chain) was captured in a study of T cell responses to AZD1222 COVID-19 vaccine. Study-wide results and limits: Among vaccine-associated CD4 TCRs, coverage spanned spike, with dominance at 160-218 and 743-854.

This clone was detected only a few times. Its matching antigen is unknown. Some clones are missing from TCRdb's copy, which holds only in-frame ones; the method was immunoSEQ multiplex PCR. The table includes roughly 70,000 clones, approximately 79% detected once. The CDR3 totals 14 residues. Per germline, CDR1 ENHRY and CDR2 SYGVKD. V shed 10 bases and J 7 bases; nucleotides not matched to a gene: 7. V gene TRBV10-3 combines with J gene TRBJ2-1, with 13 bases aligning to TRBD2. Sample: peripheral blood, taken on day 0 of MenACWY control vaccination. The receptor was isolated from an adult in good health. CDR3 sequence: CATKTSGRSNEQFF. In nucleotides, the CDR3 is TGTGCCACCAAGACTAGCGGGAGGTCAAATGAGCAGTTCTTC.